A single sample gave rise to the 2 T cell receptor beta chains below, sequenced in a study of regulatory T cells in long-lasting Graves disease. Time point in this sample: persistent/refractory GD, antithyroid drugs over 5 years with positive TRAb. Extracted PBMC RNA gave rise to the TCR library. Researchers made TCR beta libraries by using iRepertoire HTBI primers and running Arm-PCR on CDR3 regions. Via MiXCR, TCRdb re-called the multiplex PCR reads, giving one row per CDR3 protein. The sample has nearly 350,000 distinct CDR3 sequences; 15% to 20% are singletons. Sequencing was performed on peripheral blood mononuclear cells (PBMCs), taken when the disease was refractory, from a patient treated with antithyroid drugs. The source of these receptors is a female donor with Graves disease.

This clonotype was seen repeatedly, ten times or more. The V and J genes are TRBV27 and TRBJ1-6; the match to TRBD1 covers 11 bases. Looked up from germline, CDR1 is MNHEY and CDR2 is SMNVEV (reference sequence). The CDR3 runs 16 residues. Trimming removed 0 bases from V and 7 bases from J; junction bases left unmatched: 2. Here the CDR3 DNA reads TGTGCCAGCAGTTTATCGGACAGGGGGCTCAATTCACCCCTCCACTTT. This codes for CASSLSDRGLNSPLHF.

The CDR3 region is CASSPPGNSPLHF. In DNA, the CDR3 is TGTGCCAGCAGCCCGCCAGGGAATTCACCCCTCCACTTT. The chain is built from TRBV7-2 and TRBJ1-6, with D perhaps TRBD1 (5 bases). Germline V lookup: CDR1 SGHTA, CDR2 FQGNSA. Trimming took off 5 bases at V and 7 bases at J, with 9 bases between the two ends. The CDR3 spans 13 residues.